A single sample gave rise to the 18 T cell receptor beta chains below, sequenced in a study of neurological immune-mediated disorders. TCRdb used MiXCR to reprocess the 5' RACE reads, holding one entry per CDR3 protein. Among tens of thousands of distinct CDR3 sequences listed, less than 2.5% were seen once. The sequencing sample was made of PBMCs. All receptors derive from a man aged 45 to 65 with multiple sclerosis.

This clonotype has a count of ten or more. The chain combines TRBV4-3 with TRBJ1-5; a weak D match, TRBD1 (5 bases). This CDR3 contains 16 residues. Germline assignment: CDR1 LGHNA and CDR2 YSLEER. V lost 1 base, J lost 2 bases, and 12 bases lay in between. The CDR3 DNA sequence: TGCGCCAGCAGCCAAGGCGTAATAGGGGGCAATCAGCCCCAGCATTTT. Translation gives CASSQGVIGGNQPQHF.

Many counts were recorded for this clonotype. The chain has TRBV12-3 or TRBV12-4 and TRBJ2-5, with TRBD2 as a possible D gene (6 bases). CDR3 size: 15 residues. The V and J ends lost 5 bases and 5 bases respectively, with 18 bases between them. DNA of the CDR3: TGTGCCAGCAGTCCCCGGACTACTTTCGGGGAGACCCAGTACTTC. This sequence encodes CASSPRTTFGETQYF.

On this clonotype: This may stem from a read error, because a much larger clone lies one nucleotide away. The V call is TRBV9, the J call TRBJ2-7; maybe TRBD2 (5 bases). CDR3 length: 15 amino acids. Germline assignment: CDR1 SGDLS and CDR2 YYNGEE. Trimming left V 4 bases short and J 3 bases short, with 17 bases between. The CDR3 sequence is CASSHRGMTIYEQYF. CDR3 in DNA: TGTGCCAGCAGCCACCGGGGAATGACGATCTACGAGCAGTACTTC.

This clonotype was counted at least ten times. The gene calls are TRBV7-2 and TRBJ2-1, with TRBD2 matching 16 bases. CDR3 length equals 14 residues. CDR1 is SGHTA and CDR2 is FQGNSA in the germline V gene. V dropped 9 bases and J dropped 10; count of bases not matched to a gene: 6. The CDR3 loop reads CASSPGLAGGEQFF. CDR3 bases: TGTGCCAGTAGCCCGGGACTAGCGGGAGGGGAGCAGTTCTTC.

At least ten counts were recorded for this clonotype. The chain couples TRBV5-6 to TRBJ2-1; 9 bases align to TRBD2. The ends lost 2 bases at V and 2 bases at J; junction bases unmatched: 2. Germline V lookup: CDR1 SGHDT, CDR2 YYEEEE. This CDR3 is 15 amino acids long. The DNA of the CDR3 is TGTGCCAGCAGCTTAGCGGGGGGTGCCTACAATGAGCAGTTCTTC. Protein: CASSLAGGAYNEQFF.

This clonotype occurred many times. This rearrangement joins TRBV6-6 to TRBJ2-3; TRBD2 is a possible D gene (7 bases). The CDR3 loop spans 17 amino acids. Germline V gives CDR1 MNHNY, CDR2 SVGAGI (reference sequence). V was clipped by 0 bases and J by 2 bases, with 15 bases between them. In nucleotides, the CDR3 is TGTGCCAGCAGTTACTCGGGCCGGGGGGCCTTCACAGATACGCAGTATTTT. It encodes CASSYSGRGAFTDTQYF.

This clonotype was observed many times. CDR3 in DNA: TGCAGCCACGTCAGGGGAATATCTGAAGCTTTCTTT. As protein: CSHVRGISEAFF. The gene calls are TRBV20-1 and TRBJ1-1, with D tentatively TRBD1 (6 bases). Germline V CDR1 and CDR2: DFQATT, SNEGSKA (reference sequence). This CDR3 is built from 12 residues.

Points on this clonotype: This sequence may be a read error, since a much larger clone differs from it by one base. The CDR3 loop is CASTSVLHAQYF. CDR3 DNA sequence: TGCGCCAGCACCAGCGTCTTGCACGCGCAGTACTTC. The chain uses TRBV5-1 and TRBJ2-7; D gene unclear. Germline values: CDR1 SGHRS, CDR2 YFSETQ. The CDR3 has 12 amino acids. The ends were cut back, 6 bases at V and 9 bases at J, with 16 bases in the middle.

This clonotype was detected many times. The chain combines TRBV6-5 with TRBJ2-7, with TRBD1 matching over 7 bases. CDR3 size: 16 residues. The junction had 7 bases not matched to a gene; V was cut back by 0 bases and J by 2 bases. Germline-derived CDR1 and CDR2 are MNHEY and SVGAGI. This chain's CDR3 is CASSYSGDSRTYEQYF. The CDR3 DNA reads TGTGCCAGCAGTTACTCCGGGGACAGCCGAACCTACGAGCAGTACTTC.

This clonotype was detected ten times or more. The gene calls are TRBV20-1 and TRBJ2-3, with 11 bases aligning to TRBD2. Unmatched junction bases numbered 6, after V lost 5 bases and J lost 5 bases. CDR1 is DFQATT and CDR2 is SNEGSKA in the germline V gene (reference sequence). The CDR3 covers 14 residues. CDR3 region: CSASLGTSGDTQYF. In DNA, the CDR3 is TGCAGTGCTTCGTTGGGGACTAGCGGAGATACGCAGTATTTT.

This clonotype was picked up many times. The chain carries TRBV5-1 and TRBJ1-6; a weak D match, TRBD1 (5 bases). Germline loops: CDR1 SGHRS, CDR2 YFSETQ. Trimming stripped 4 bases from V and 5 bases from J, with 16 bases between. The CDR3 sequence is 16 residues long. CDR3 amino acids: CASSSREQADNSPLHF. DNA of the CDR3: TGCGCCAGCAGCAGCCGGGAACAGGCGGATAATTCACCCCTCCACTTT.

There are many counts of this clonotype. The junction departs from the called germline gene at one end, perhaps through a read error. The CDR3 is CASSSRDGDVDF. DNA for the CDR3: TGCGCCAGCAGCTCCCGGGACGGAGATGTTGACTTC. The chain employs TRBV5-1 and TRBJ2-5; tentatively, D is TRBD1 or TRBD2 (5 bases each). The CDR3 spans 12 residues. Per germline, CDR1 SGHRS and CDR2 YFSETQ.

This clonotype was seen at least ten times. The CDR3 bases are TGTGCCAGCTCACCAGGGCAAAAGAGACCACCTTTTAATCAGCCCCAGCATTTT. It translates to CASSPGQKRPPFNQPQHF. V usage is TRBV18 and J usage is TRBJ1-5, with D unresolved. Germline V CDR1 and CDR2: KGHSH, LQKENI. V was clipped by 2 bases and J by 4 bases, with 21 bases between them. The CDR3 is 18 residues long.

This clonotype came up many times. The CDR3 protein is CSAGIADTEAFF. The CDR3 nucleotides read TGCAGTGCCGGGATCGCGGACACTGAAGCTTTCTTT. This chain connects TRBV20-1 to TRBJ1-1, with unresolved D. This CDR3 region has 12 residues. V lost 6 bases and J 3 bases, leaving 11 bases between the germline ends. The germline gives CDR1 DFQATT, CDR2 SNEGSKA (reference sequence).

This rearrangement joins TRBV5-6 to TRBJ1-3, with a weak D call TRBD1 (5 bases). The CDR3 is made up of 16 amino acids. CDR1 and CDR2 from the germline V gene are SGHDT and YYEEEE. Trimming left V 0 bases short and J 0 bases short, with 10 bases between. The CDR3 DNA reads as TGTGCCAGCAGCTTGGAAAGGGGTATCTCTGGAAACACCATATATTTT. Translating gives CASSLERGISGNTIYF.

Ten or more counts support this clonotype. The chain links TRBV2 to TRBJ2-2, with 7 bases aligning to TRBD2. Germline values: CDR1 SNHLY, CDR2 FYNNEI. The CDR3 runs to 14 residues. Trimming removed 2 bases from V and 6 bases from J; junction bases left unmatched: 3. The CDR3 is CASSEPRGSGELFF. CDR3 DNA sequence: TGTGCCAGCAGTGAACCGCGGGGGTCCGGGGAGCTGTTTTTT. The full variable domain, rest sourced from reference TRBV2 and TRBJ2-2, is EPEVTQTPSHQVTQMGQEVILRCVPISNHLYFYWYRQILGQKVEFLVSFYNNEISEKSEIFDDQFSVERPDGSNFTLKIRSTKLEDSAMYFCASSEPRGSGELFFGEGSRLTVL.

This clonotype was seen ten or more times. The gene calls are TRBV20-1 and TRBJ1-2; TRBD1 agrees at 8 bases. The V segment lost 0 bases and the J segment 6 bases; nucleotides outside the gene matches: 9. The CDR3 is 15 residues long. Germline V gene sequence: CDR1 DFQATT, CDR2 SNEGSKA (reference sequence). CDR3 protein: CSARDPQGQEHGYTF. CDR3 sequence (DNA): TGCAGTGCTAGAGACCCTCAGGGACAGGAACATGGCTACACCTTC.

This clonotype was seen ten or more times. The rearrangement links TRBV24-1 to TRBJ2-2; D might be TRBD1 or TRBD2, each matching 5 bases. V was shortened by 0 bases and J by 4 bases, with 14 bases between the two germline ends. The CDR3 runs to 17 residues. The germline V gene has CDR1 KGHDR and CDR2 SFDVKD. The CDR3 sequence is CATSDLRVGGLTGELFF. CDR3 sequence (DNA): TGTGCCACCAGTGATTTGAGGGTTGGGGGTCTCACCGGGGAGCTGTTTTTT.